Many counts were recorded for the clone carrying this TCR beta chain. The antigen is not known. These data are taken from a study of T-cell memory formation after mild COVID-19. About the study: TCR clusters showed largely donor specificity.

Study-wide results and limits: Contracting clones from day 15 to 85 showed balanced CD4/CD8; later expanders favored CD4+. Among contracting clones, CD4+ were mainly CM/EM and CD8+ enriched in EMRA.

From the 5' RACE reads, TCRdb called clonotypes with MiXCR, one entry per CDR3 protein. The sample lists a few hundred thousand distinct CDR3 sequences, roughly a sixth occurring once. V lost 6 bases and J 0 bases, leaving 9 bases between the germline ends. The CDR3 totals 14 residues. Germline V gene lookup returns CDR1 MNHNY and CDR2 SVGAGI (reference sequence). The TCR comes from a man aged 18-30 years who had mild COVID-19 (a few samples of this study predate the infection). Cell type and time point are not known. This chain uses TRBV6-6 with TRBJ1-3; the D gene is possibly TRBD1 (6 bases). Sequencing was done on a sample of PBMCs or a T cell subset sorted from them (not recorded which). The CDR3 loop is CASRGDTSGNTIYF. The DNA of the CDR3 is TGTGCCAGCAGGGGGGACACCTCTGGAAACACCATATATTTT.